Included here is one T cell receptor (beta chain) sequence, with context. Only in-frame clones appear in the TCRdb table, and some are missing; sequencing was by immunoSEQ multiplex PCR. The profile shows some 17,000 clones, under 75% of them singletons. The data originate from a study of cytotoxic CD8 clonotypes in ibrutinib-treated CLL. CDR1 and CDR2 (germline): SGHTA, FQGNSA. Trimming at V came to 1 base and at J to 2 bases, leaving 8 bases not matched to a gene. The CDR3 length is 17 residues. The chain is built from TRBV7-2 and TRBJ2-1; 7 nucleotides line up with TRBD2. The sample here was PBMCs, taken after 12 months of ibrutinib treatment. The origin of this receptor is a human donor with chronic lymphocytic leukemia. In nucleotides, the CDR3 is TGTGCCAGCAGCTTAGATGTTAGCGGGCTGCCCTACAATGAGCAGTTCTTC. Translating gives CASSLDVSGLPYNEQFF.